This paragraph reports one T cell receptor beta chain. As yet, its antigen is unknown. The sample is drawn from a study of CXCR3-negative and CXCR3-positive naive CD8 T cells. Notes on the study in general: For CXCR3-positive naive cells, TRB CDR3s were more hydrophobic than those of CXCR3-negative naive cells.

UMI-labeled TRB cDNA libraries were prepared by 5' RACE. Reprocessing the 5' RACE reads, TCRdb reports a single entry for every CDR3 protein and omits DNA. The table for this sample gives some 120,000 distinct CDR3 sequences. The germline CDR1 and CDR2 sequences are MDHEN and SYDVKM. The CDR3 contains 13 residues. The chain links TRBV28 to TRBJ2-7. The sample taken for sequencing was naive CXCR3+ CD8+ T cells from blood. The sample's subset: CD45RO-CCR7+CD27+CD95- naive CD8+ T cells expressing CXCR3 (TNR3+). This TCR derives from a human donor in good health. Some clones in this sample may be carry-over from other donors' samples. The chain's CDR3 is CASSLFQSYEQYF.